This entry is about one T cell receptor (beta chain). Method: immunoSEQ multiplex PCR; TCRdb's copy keeps in-frame clones and lacks some. The sample consists of roughly 250,000 clones, around nine tenths of them appearing once. The data belong to a study of blood T cell repertoires in COVID-19. Germline V gene data show CDR1 as SGHAT and CDR2 as FQNNGV. With V trimmed by 5 bases and J by 6 bases, 5 bases remained unmatched. The CDR3 is made up of 14 amino acids. This chain connects TRBV11-2 to TRBJ2-7; TRBD2 aligns across 12 bases. The receptor's source is a man aged 35-49 years who had recovered from COVID-19. The sample consisted of peripheral blood. CDR3: CASSPASGRGEQYF. The CDR3 nucleotides read TGTGCCAGCAGCCCTGCTAGCGGGAGGGGCGAGCAGTACTTC.